This T cell receptor beta chain was recorded in a study of regulatory T cells in long-lasting Graves disease. The TCR beta library used iRepertoire HTBI primers with Arm-PCR amplification of CDR3. Each CDR3 protein gets one entry after TCRdb re-called the multiplex PCR reads with MiXCR. The table lists approximately 230,000 distinct CDR3 sequences, around 17% of them singletons. Trimming removed 2 bases from V and 1 base from J, with 11 bases in between. CDR3 length equals 15 residues. Germline CDR1 reads LNHDA; CDR2 reads SQIVND (reference sequence). The time point here: newly diagnosed GD, antithyroid drugs for less than 3 months. PBMC-extracted RNA yielded the TCR library.

The chain carries TRBV19 and TRBJ1-1; a possible D gene is TRBD1 (5 bases). The sequence came from a female donor with Graves disease. The sequencing here drew on peripheral blood mononuclear cells (PBMCs), taken at new diagnosis, from a patient treated with antithyroid drugs. The CDR3 reads CASSIRPGGNTEAFF. The DNA of the CDR3 is TGTGCCAGTAGTATACGCCCGGGGGGGAACACTGAAGCTTTCTTT.